One and the same sample provided the 18 T cell receptor beta chains below, sequenced in a study of cytomegalovirus exposure and HLA in healthy donors. Amplification used 60 Vbeta primers and 13 Jbeta primers. Sequencing was performed with immunoSEQ multiplex PCR; in TCRdb, only in-frame clones are kept and a portion is missing. The table has about 220,000 clones, more than 60% seen once. Sequences were obtained from PBMCs. The receptors were sampled from a woman aged 25 to 39 in good health and CMV-seronegative.

This sequence joins TRBV4-3 and TRBJ2-3; 8 bases are a match to TRBD2. The CDR3 loop spans 16 amino acids. The V gene end was trimmed by 1 base and the J gene end by 2 bases; junction bases not matched to a gene: 5. CDR1 is LGHNA and CDR2 is YSLEER in the germline V gene. The DNA for the CDR3 is TGCGCCAGCAGCCAAGGGACTAGCAGAGCCACAGATACGCAGTATTTT. Amino acids: CASSQGTSRATDTQYF.

In regard to this clone: At one of its ends the junction is not consistent with the germline gene, which may arise from a read error. The chain employs TRBV6-1 and TRBJ2-7; D gene ambiguous. CDR3 length: 12 residues. The germline V gene has CDR1 MNHNS and CDR2 SASEGT. CDR3 sequence reads: CAGSLIGYEQYF. Written as DNA, the CDR3 is TGTGCCGGCAGTCTAATCGGCTACGAGCAGTACTTC.

V is TRBV6-6 and J is TRBJ1-5; possible D gene TRBD1, 5 bases. Germline lookup yields CDR1 MNHNY and CDR2 SVGAGI (reference sequence). Trimming left V 5 bases short and J 4 bases short, with 18 bases between. CDR3 length: 16 amino acids. The CDR3 loop is CASSPQLIRENQPQHF. The CDR3 nucleotides read TGTGCCAGCAGTCCCCAACTGATCAGGGAAAATCAGCCCCAGCATTTT.

This clone was counted between two and nine times. Different DNA sequences within this sample yield the same CDR3. J is TRBJ1-1 and V is TRBV5-1; no definite D call. V was shortened by 0 bases and J by 0 bases, with 6 bases between the two germline ends. This CDR3 has 14 residues. CDR1 is SGHRS, CDR2 YFSETQ, per germline. This CDR3 is CASSLAPVNTEAFF. CDR3 DNA sequence: TGCGCCAGCAGCTTGGCCCCGGTGAACACTGAAGCTTTCTTT. Based on the CDR3 plus reference TRBV5-1 and TRBJ1-1, the full variable domain is KAGVTQTPRYLIKTRGQQVTLSCSPISGHRSVSWYQQTPGQGLQFLFEYFSETQRNKGNFPGRFSGRQFSNSRSEMNVSTLELGDSALYLCASSLAPVNTEAFFGQGTRLTVV.

CDR3 sequence reads: CASSSWDRANTGELFF. CDR3 sequence (DNA): TGCGCCAGCAGCTCCTGGGACAGGGCGAACACCGGGGAGCTGTTTTTT. V usage is TRBV5-1 and J usage is TRBJ2-2, with 9 bases that match TRBD1. The V and J ends lost 3 bases and 0 bases, in that order; junction bases with no gene match: 3. The CDR3 totals 16 residues. Germline values: CDR1 SGHRS, CDR2 YFSETQ.

The chain carries TRBV7-2 and TRBJ2-7, with D perhaps TRBD1 (6 bases). The CDR3 has 14 amino acids. The V gene's germline CDR1 is SGHTA and CDR2 FQGNSA. Trimming removed 1 base at V and 2 bases at J, with 9 bases between. The CDR3 sequence is CASSLEQGTYEQYF. Here the CDR3 DNA reads TGTGCCAGCAGCTTAGAACAGGGAACCTACGAGCAGTACTTC.

V is TRBV7-9 and J is TRBJ2-3; TRBD2 matches 10 bases. CDR1 and CDR2 (germline): SEHNR, FQNEAQ (reference sequence). Trimming took 5 bases from V and 4 from J; bases not matched to a gene: 9. CDR3 length: 16 amino acids. The CDR3: CASSRRTSGGADTQYF. The CDR3 DNA reads as TGTGCCAGCAGCCGAAGGACCAGCGGGGGGGCAGATACGCAGTATTTT.

This clone occurred once. The chain combines TRBV5-4 with TRBJ2-7, with 13 bases that match TRBD2. Germline trimming cut 3 bases from V and 4 bases from J; bases unmatched to any gene: 4. The CDR3 is made up of 15 amino acids. CDR1 and CDR2 from the germline V gene are SGHNT and YYREEE (reference sequence). The CDR3 loop reads CASSSWTSGRYEQYF. CDR3 DNA sequence: TGTGCCAGCAGCTCATGGACTAGCGGGAGATACGAGCAGTACTTC.

V is TRBV10-3 and J is TRBJ1-1; tentatively, D is TRBD1 (6 bases). This CDR3 has 15 residues. Germline V gene data show CDR1 as ENHRY and CDR2 as SYGVKD. With 4 bases removed from V and 1 base from J, the gap between germline ends came to 13 bases. CDR3 in amino acids: CAISARGQGNTEAFF. CDR3 nucleotide sequence: TGTGCCATCAGTGCGCGGGGGCAAGGGAACACTGAAGCTTTCTTT.

J is TRBJ1-1 and V is TRBV6-5; tentative D call: TRBD1 (5 bases). Trimming left V 7 bases short and J 1 base short, with 10 bases between. This CDR3 has 13 residues. Germline CDR1 and CDR2: MNHEY and SVGAGI. The CDR3 loop reads CASKGLPNTEAFF. CDR3 coding DNA: TGTGCCAGCAAGGGGTTACCGAACACTGAAGCTTTCTTT.

J is TRBJ2-5 and V is TRBV18; the D gene is possibly TRBD1 (5 bases). The DNA end is a closer match to TRBJ2-7, so the J assignment may be wrong. Germline loops: CDR1 KGHSH, CDR2 LQKENI. The CDR3 sequence is 15 residues long. The CDR3 spells CASSSSGSFTYEQYF. CDR3 DNA: TGTGCCAGCTCATCGTCAGGGTCTTTTACCTACGAGCAGTACTTC.

The chain uses TRBV7-2 and TRBJ1-5; TRBD1 matches at 8 bases. The V gene's germline CDR1 is SGHTA and CDR2 FQGNSA. Unmatched junction bases numbered 10, after V lost 4 bases and J lost 5 bases. There are 16 residues in the CDR3. This CDR3 is CASSYRVAGGDQPQHF. In nucleotides, the CDR3 is TGTGCCAGCAGCTATAGAGTAGCAGGGGGCGATCAGCCCCAGCATTTT.

The V call is TRBV29-1, the J call TRBJ1-2; 12 nucleotides match TRBD1. In germline, CDR1 is SQVTM, CDR2 ANQGSEA. With V trimmed by 5 bases and J by 8 bases, 15 bases remained unmatched. This CDR3 has 16 residues. CDR3 loop: CSVQATGTGGASGYTF. DNA for the CDR3: TGCAGCGTTCAAGCCACGGGGACAGGGGGCGCGTCGGGCTACACCTTC. Looking up the rest from reference TRBV29-1 and TRBJ1-2 gives the full variable domain: SAVISQKPSRDICQRGTSLTIQCQVDSQVTMMFWYRQQPGQSLTLIATANQGSEATYESGFVIDKFPISRPNLTFSTLTVSNMSPEDSSIYLCSVQATGTGGASGYTFGSGTRLTVV.

The V gene is TRBV29-1, the J gene TRBJ2-5; 11 bases line up with TRBD1. This CDR3 comprises 13 residues. CDR1 is SQVTM, CDR2 ANQGSEA, per germline. V lost 6 bases, J lost 6 bases, and 6 bases stayed unmatched. The DNA for the CDR3 is TGCAGCGTCGGGGGGGACAGGGGGAAGACCCAGTACTTC. This codes for CSVGGDRGKTQYF.

This sequence joins TRBV5-4 and TRBJ2-2; D may be TRBD2 (6 bases). Germline lookup yields CDR1 SGHNT and CDR2 YYREEE (reference sequence). The CDR3 length is 15 residues. Trimming removed 4 bases at V and 6 bases at J, with 16 bases between. CDR3 DNA: TGTGCCAGCAGCCCTCTGGTAGGGACTGCCGGGGAGCTGTTTTTT. Protein: CASSPLVGTAGELFF.

This chain joins TRBV30 and TRBJ1-1; a weak D match, TRBD1 (6 bases). Germline CDR1 and CDR2: GTSNPN and SVGIG (reference sequence). V lost 2 bases, J lost 1 base, and 20 bases lay in between. CDR3 length: 17 residues. The CDR3 region is CAWSRFWGLQGNTEAFF. In DNA form, the CDR3 reads TGTGCCTGGAGTAGGTTCTGGGGGTTACAGGGGAACACTGAAGCTTTCTTT.

This clone has just a few counts. The gene calls are TRBV5-4 and TRBJ2-7; tentative D call: TRBD1 (6 bases). The V and J ends lost 2 bases and 5 bases respectively, with 14 bases between them. The germline V gene has CDR1 SGHNT and CDR2 YYREEE (reference sequence). This CDR3 comprises 14 residues. CDR3 sequence (DNA): TGTGCCAGCAGCTTATGGCAGGGGTTCCACGAGCAGTACTTC. Protein sequence: CASSLWQGFHEQYF.

V and J are TRBV18 and TRBJ2-1; 11 positions match TRBD2. CDR3 length: 15 amino acids. Germline V gives CDR1 KGHSH, CDR2 LQKENI. V was pared by 4 bases and J by 4 bases, with 3 bases of the junction left unmatched. As DNA, the CDR3 is TGTGCCAGCTCACGGGGACTAGCGGATTACAATGAGCAGTTCTTC. Amino acids: CASSRGLADYNEQFF.